This paragraph covers one TCR beta chain sequence. These data belong to a study of T-cell reconstitution after alpha-beta-depleted transplantation in children. Preparation of the TCRbeta library involved a method that used unique molecular identifiers. MiXCR, run by TCRdb on the PCR reads, gives a single entry per CDR3 protein. The table includes 640,000 or so distinct CDR3 sequences, around 17% detected once. Trimming left V 5 bases short and J 5 bases short, with 17 bases between. Germline V gene sequence: CDR1 SGHTA, CDR2 FQGNSA. The CDR3 contains 15 residues. Source: PBMCs from the stem cell graft donor, taken from the stem cell graft. The chain recombines TRBV7-2 with TRBJ2-3, with D perhaps given as TRBD1 or TRBD2 (7 bases each). The receptor was derived from a human donor who donated a stem cell graft to a child with acute myeloid leukemia. CDR3 sequence: CASSPGGGRGDTQYF. The CDR3 nucleotides are TGTGCCAGCAGCCCAGGGGGGGGCCGAGGAGATACGCAGTATTTT.